The present T cell receptor (beta chain) was sequenced within a study of post-analysis software for immune sequencing data. The CDR3 has 14 residues. V shed 6 bases and J shed 2 bases, with 11 bases lying between them. The germline V gene encodes CDR1 SNHLY and CDR2 FYNNEI. Study results and limitations: Under the F measure, samples that were prepared in one batch clustered strongly together. Controls' normalized Chao1 diversity significantly exceeded that of multiple sclerosis patients. About five TRBV segments occurring more often in patients than controls included TRBV5-6, TRBV5-1 and TRBV20-1.

To note about this clonotype: Its antigen is as yet unknown.

cDNA libraries of TCR beta carried unique molecular identifiers. With roughly 1 to 11 million T cells as the source, roughly 0.5 million cDNA molecules resulted. TCRdb passed the PCR reads through MiXCR, listing each CDR3 protein once. Counted here are under 900,000 distinct CDR3 sequences, approximately 57% occurring once; the ten biggest clones make up around 4.5%. This receptor was identified in a girl under 18 with multiple sclerosis. This chain links TRBV2 with TRBJ2-1; tentatively, D is TRBD2 (6 bases). The material sequenced was blood. The CDR3 DNA sequence: TGTGCCAGCAGCCGGGACTCCCCCTACAATGAGCAGTTCTTC. Translating it yields CASSRDSPYNEQFF.